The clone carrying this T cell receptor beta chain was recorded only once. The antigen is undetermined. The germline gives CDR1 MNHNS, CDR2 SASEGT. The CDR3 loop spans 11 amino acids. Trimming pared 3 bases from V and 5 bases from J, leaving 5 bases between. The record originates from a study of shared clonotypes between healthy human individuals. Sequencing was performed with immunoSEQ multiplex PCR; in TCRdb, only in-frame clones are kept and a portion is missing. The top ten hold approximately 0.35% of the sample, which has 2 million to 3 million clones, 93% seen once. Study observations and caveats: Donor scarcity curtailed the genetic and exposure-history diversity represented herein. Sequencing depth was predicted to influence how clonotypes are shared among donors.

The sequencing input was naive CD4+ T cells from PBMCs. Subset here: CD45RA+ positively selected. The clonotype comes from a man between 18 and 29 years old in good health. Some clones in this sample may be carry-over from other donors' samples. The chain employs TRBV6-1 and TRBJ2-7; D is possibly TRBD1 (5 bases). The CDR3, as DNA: TGTGCCAGCAGTGACAGGGACGAGCAGTACTTC. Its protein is CASSDRDEQYF.